This T cell receptor (beta chain) was observed in a study of control samples from healthy donors and cancer patients. The repertoire was sequenced with immunoSEQ multiplex PCR; TCRdb's copy has only in-frame clones and lacks some. The data show some 120,000 clones, roughly 87% seen once. Between the trimmed V and J ends, which lost 5 bases and 4 bases, there was a span of 3 bases. Germline V CDR1 and CDR2: PRHDT, FYEKMQ (reference sequence). This CDR3 contains 11 residues. The source material was blood. This clonotype was obtained from a man between 18 and 35 years old in good health. The gene calls are TRBV13 and TRBJ2-1; D unclear. The DNA for the CDR3 is TGTGCCAGCAGCAAATACAATGAGCAGTTCTTC. Amino acids: CASSKYNEQFF.